These 19 T cell receptor beta chains share one sample of origin, sequenced in a study of a mutant IDH1 vaccine in newly diagnosed glioma. The antigens these receptors bind are not known. The table came from immunoSEQ multiplex PCR; TCRdb's copy has only in-frame clones and leaves some out. The profile shows around 32,000 clones, roughly 80% of them singletons. The sample's time point: week 35, safety follow-up. All doses held 300 ug of mutant IDH1 20-mer peptide, with topical imiquimod. Sequenced material: PBMCs, taken from a glioma patient whose treatment included an IDH1 peptide vaccine. Receptors originate from a woman aged 18-30 years with glioma.

The chain is built from TRBV7-8 and TRBJ2-7; TRBD1 is a possible D gene (6 bases). The germline V and J ends were trimmed by 5 bases and 1 base, with 9 bases remaining between them. This CDR3 spans 13 amino acids. The V gene's germline CDR1 is SGHVS and CDR2 FQNEAQ. CDR3 sequence (DNA): TGTGCCAGCAGCCCGGACAGTTCCTACGAGCAGTACTTC. This encodes CASSPDSSYEQYF.

The CDR3 sequence: CASSYSVDEQYF. CDR3 nucleotides: TGTGCCAGCAGTTACTCGGTAGACGAGCAGTACTTC. The J gene is TRBJ2-7, the V gene TRBV6-5; D unclear. V lost 0 bases, J lost 5 bases, and 5 bases lay in between. The V gene's germline CDR1 is MNHEY and CDR2 SVGAGI. CDR3 length: 12 amino acids.

This clone was detected a few times. V gene TRBV23-1 combines with J gene TRBJ2-7, with TRBD2 matching over 10 bases. TRBV23-1 is classed as an ORF, of uncertain function. Germline trimming cut 0 bases from V and 2 bases from J; bases unmatched to any gene: 7. The CDR3 sequence is 17 residues long. In DNA, the CDR3 is TGCGCCAGCAGTCAATCCCGGCTAGCGGGAGAAACCTACGAGCAGTACTTC. Protein product: CASSQSRLAGETYEQYF.

The chain recombines TRBV5-8 with TRBJ1-5; possibly TRBD1 for D (5 bases). CDR1 SGHTS and CDR2 YDEGEE come from the germline V gene. This CDR3 spans 13 amino acids. V lost 4 bases and J 7 bases, leaving 12 bases between the germline ends. The CDR3 loop is CASSRWDSQPQHF. DNA for the CDR3: TGTGCCAGCAGCCGATGGGACTCCCAGCCCCAGCATTTT. Looking up the rest from reference TRBV5-8 and TRBJ1-5 gives the full variable domain: EAGVTQSPTHLIKTRGQQATLRCSPISGHTSVYWYQQALGLGLQFLLWYDEGEERNRGNFPPRFSGRQFPNYSSELNVNALELEDSALYLCASSRWDSQPQHFGDGTRLSIL.

V is TRBV5-1 and J is TRBJ2-3; TRBD2 matches 13 bases. The V gene end was trimmed by 2 bases and the J gene end by 1 base; junction bases not matched to a gene: 1. CDR1 is SGHRS, CDR2 YFSETQ, per germline. This CDR3 spans 16 amino acids. The CDR3 bases are TGCGCCAGCAGCTTAGGACTAGCGGGAGGCACAGATACGCAGTATTTT. Amino acids: CASSLGLAGGTDTQYF. The entire variable domain, with the rest obtained from reference TRBV5-1 and TRBJ2-3, is as follows: KAGVTQTPRYLIKTRGQQVTLSCSPISGHRSVSWYQQTPGQGLQFLFEYFSETQRNKGNFPGRFSGRQFSNSRSEMNVSTLELGDSALYLCASSLGLAGGTDTQYFGPGTRLTVL.

The chain uses TRBV6-1 and TRBJ2-1; 16 bases align to TRBD2. CDR3 size: 15 residues. The V gene end was trimmed by 6 bases and the J gene end by 8 bases; junction bases not matched to a gene: 4. Germline assignment: CDR1 MNHNS and CDR2 SASEGT. The CDR3 DNA follows: TGTGCCAGCAGCGGGACTAGCGGGGGGGCCGATGAGCAGTTCTTC. This sequence encodes CASSGTSGGADEQFF.

The chain links TRBV5-6 to TRBJ2-3, with 10 bases identical to TRBD1. The V gene end was trimmed by 0 bases and the J gene end by 4 bases; junction bases not matched to a gene: 5. This CDR3 has 16 amino acids. Per germline, CDR1 SGHDT and CDR2 YYEEEE. Here the CDR3 reads CASSLAGTGVADTQYF. Here the CDR3 DNA reads TGTGCCAGCAGCTTGGCTGGGACAGGGGTGGCAGATACGCAGTATTTT.

The chain is built from TRBV19 and TRBJ1-5; no firm D call. This CDR3 has 14 amino acids. Germline V lookup: CDR1 LNHDA, CDR2 SQIVND (reference sequence). V was cut by 5 bases and J by 3 bases, with 11 bases left in between. Here the CDR3 reads CASSEAGANQPQHF. Written as DNA, the CDR3 is TGTGCCAGTAGTGAGGCAGGCGCCAATCAGCCCCAGCATTTT.

The chain links TRBV9 to TRBJ2-1; no definite D call. Per germline, CDR1 SGDLS and CDR2 YYNGEE. V was pared by 0 bases and J by 12 bases, with 10 bases between. The CDR3 has 12 residues. CDR3 region: CASSVVGEAQFF. The CDR3 nucleotides are TGTGCCAGCAGCGTAGTTGGAGAAGCGCAGTTCTTC.

The chain couples TRBV27 to TRBJ2-2; 7 nucleotides match TRBD1. V shed 3 bases and J 0 bases; nucleotides not matched to a gene: 1. The CDR3 is 15 amino acids. Per the germline V gene, CDR1 is MNHEY and CDR2 is SMNVEV (reference sequence). CDR3 region: CASSLGTANTGELFF. The CDR3 DNA sequence: TGTGCCAGCAGTTTGGGGACAGCGAACACCGGGGAGCTGTTTTTT.

The genes are TRBV5-6 and TRBJ2-1; 7 bases line up with TRBD2. Germline V CDR1 and CDR2: SGHDT, YYEEEE. CDR3 length equals 16 residues. J gave up 6 bases and V 4 bases, and 13 bases lay outside the gene matches. CDR3 in amino acids: CASSPEWTSGSNEQFF. The CDR3 bases are TGTGCCAGCAGCCCTGAGTGGACTAGTGGATCCAATGAGCAGTTCTTC. The whole variable domain, filled in from reference TRBV5-6 and TRBJ2-1, reads DAGVTQSPTHLIKTRGQQVTLRCSPKSGHDTVSWYQQALGQGPQFIFQYYEEEERQRGNFPDRFSGHQFPNYSSELNVNALLLGDSALYLCASSPEWTSGSNEQFFGPGTRLTVL.

This chain uses TRBV7-8 with TRBJ2-7; 7 nucleotides line up with TRBD1. Germline CDR1 reads SGHVS; CDR2 reads FQNEAQ. V shed 2 bases and J 2 bases; nucleotides not matched to a gene: 6. The CDR3 has 15 residues. The CDR3 nucleotides are TGTGCCAGCAGCTTATCACAGGGGCCCACCTACGAGCAGTACTTC. Translated, it gives CASSLSQGPTYEQYF.

This clone appeared once. The chain is built from TRBV5-1 and TRBJ2-1; D gene unclear. The length of the CDR3 is 14 residues. V shed 0 bases and J shed 6 bases, with 10 bases lying between them. Germline CDR1 is SGHRS and CDR2 is YFSETQ. The chain's CDR3 is CASSLDAVGNEQFF. In DNA, the CDR3 is TGCGCCAGCAGCTTGGATGCAGTTGGCAATGAGCAGTTCTTC.

This clone appeared once. The J gene is TRBJ1-2, the V gene TRBV11-3; D is perhaps TRBD1 (5 bases). V was pared by 4 bases and J by 7 bases, with 13 bases between. Germline V gene data show CDR1 as SGHNT and CDR2 as YENEEA. The CDR3 has 13 amino acids. CDR3 residues: CASSSFGGIGYTF. Here the CDR3 DNA reads TGTGCCAGCAGCTCTTTCGGGGGGATTGGCTACACCTTC.

The chain uses TRBV5-4 and TRBJ1-4; 10 bases are a match to TRBD1. This CDR3 is built from 14 residues. Looked up from germline, CDR1 is SGHNT and CDR2 is YYREEE (reference sequence). V was pared by 4 bases and J by 8 bases, with 5 bases of the junction left unmatched. DNA for the CDR3: TGTGCCAGCAGCACGTCGGGACAGGGGGAAAAACTGTTTTTT. Its translation: CASSTSGQGEKLFF.

The chain employs TRBV5-6 and TRBJ1-1; TRBD1 might be the D (6 bases). In germline, CDR1 is SGHDT, CDR2 YYEEEE. The CDR3 extends over 15 amino acids. V dropped 3 bases and J dropped 1 base, with 13 bases sitting between them. CDR3 protein: CASSWAPRGNTEAFF. The CDR3 nucleotides are TGTGCCAGCAGCTGGGCCCCCAGGGGGAACACTGAAGCTTTCTTT.

The chain couples TRBV5-1 to TRBJ1-1, with 8 bases that match TRBD1. Germline CDR1 reads SGHRS; CDR2 reads YFSETQ. The CDR3 length is 14 residues. Losses at the gene ends were 1 base for V and 4 bases for J; bases not matched to a gene: 3. Here the CDR3 reads CASSLNRGSTEAFF. CDR3 coding DNA: TGCGCCAGCAGCTTGAACAGGGGGAGCACTGAAGCTTTCTTT.

The chain uses TRBV7-9 and TRBJ2-7, with a possible D match to TRBD2 (5 bases). CDR3 length equals 12 residues. V was trimmed by 9 bases and J by 0 bases, leaving 9 bases between them. Germline V gene data show CDR1 as SEHNR and CDR2 as FQNEAQ (reference sequence). The CDR3 protein is CASVRDSYEQYF. The CDR3 DNA follows: TGTGCCAGTGTCCGGGACTCCTACGAGCAGTACTTC.

V and J are TRBV2 and TRBJ2-7; D is possibly TRBD1 (5 bases). The germline CDR1 and CDR2 sequences are SNHLY and FYNNEI. The CDR3 is 14 amino acids. V lost 1 base and J 0 bases, leaving 7 bases between the germline ends. CDR3 nucleotide sequence: TGTGCCAGCAGTGAAGGGACACACTCCTACGAGCAGTACTTC. This encodes CASSEGTHSYEQYF.